These 26 T cell receptor beta chains share one sample of origin, sequenced in a study of PD-L1 blockade in urothelial cancer. This table comes from immunoSEQ multiplex PCR, and its TCRdb copy is limited to in-frame clones, with some not included. Of 57,000 or so clones in the sample, 82% were seen once. The source was PBMCs, collected around atezolizumab (anti-PD-L1) treatment. The receptors here all came from an older man with urothelial cancer.

This chain joins TRBV10-1 and TRBJ2-2, with 13 bases matching TRBD2. The CDR3 covers 15 residues. The germline CDR1 and CDR2 sequences are WNHNN and SYGVQD (reference sequence). After removal of 6 bases from V and 7 bases from J, the junction contained 5 bases not matched to a gene. Written as DNA, the CDR3 is TGCGCCAGCAGCCGACTAGCGGGAGGACTCGGGGAGCTGTTTTTT. Amino acids: CASSRLAGGLGELFF.

The chain carries TRBV2 and TRBJ1-4; 8 bases line up with TRBD1. The CDR3 contains 12 residues. V was clipped by 7 bases and J by 8 bases; unmatched bases: 3. Germline values: CDR1 SNHLY, CDR2 FYNNEI. The CDR3, as DNA: TGTGCCAGCAACAGGGGGGCCGAAAAACTGTTTTTT. Its translation is CASNRGAEKLFF.

The rearrangement joins TRBV19 to TRBJ2-5; D possibly corresponds to TRBD1 (5 bases). V was shortened by 1 base and J by 2 bases, with 5 bases between the two germline ends. Germline V gene data show CDR1 as LNHDA and CDR2 as SQIVND (reference sequence). This CDR3 region has 13 residues. The CDR3 DNA is TGTGCCAGTAGTATAGGACAGCAAGAGACCCAGTACTTC. It encodes CASSIGQQETQYF. The complete variable domain, with remaining parts taken from reference TRBV19 and TRBJ2-5, reads DGGITQSPKYLFRKEGQNVTLSCEQNLNHDAMYWYRQDPGQGLRLIYYSQIVNDFQKGDIAEGYSVSREKKESFPLTVTSAQKNPTAFYLCASSIGQQETQYFGPGTRLLVL.

The J gene is TRBJ2-2, the V gene TRBV11-3; 11 nucleotides match TRBD2. After removal of 1 base from V and 4 bases from J, the junction contained 5 bases not matched to a gene. Germline-derived CDR1 and CDR2 are SGHNT and YENEEA. The CDR3 contains 17 residues. The CDR3 is CASSLGLAGGRTGELFF. DNA of the CDR3: TGTGCCAGCAGCTTAGGCCTAGCGGGAGGTCGCACCGGGGAGCTGTTTTTT.

The V call is TRBV7-2, the J call TRBJ2-7, with D perhaps TRBD2 (5 bases). Trimming pared 6 bases from V and 6 bases from J, leaving 18 bases between. Germline loops: CDR1 SGHTA, CDR2 FQGNSA. The CDR3 has 14 amino acids. The CDR3 region has the DNA TGTGCCAGCAGATTACCCGGAGGACCCGGCGAGCAGTACTTC. Translated, it gives CASRLPGGPGEQYF.

The chain has TRBV30 and TRBJ1-6; 8 nucleotides line up with TRBD1. Germline trimming cut 6 bases from V and 9 bases from J; bases unmatched to any gene: 7. This CDR3 is 13 amino acids long. Germline lookup yields CDR1 GTSNPN and CDR2 SVGIG (reference sequence). Here the CDR3 reads CACFRGQASPLHF. The CDR3 DNA is TGTGCCTGTTTCAGGGGGCAAGCTTCACCCCTCCACTTT. The full variable domain, completed using reference TRBV30 and TRBJ1-6, is SQTIHQWPATLVQPVGSPLSLECTVEGTSNPNLYWYRQAAGRGLQLLFYSVGIGQISSEVPQNLSASRPQDRQFILSSKKLLLSDSGFYLCACFRGQASPLHFGNGTRLTVT.

The V call is TRBV6-6, the J call TRBJ1-2; 7 bases agree with TRBD1. The germline CDR1 and CDR2 sequences are MNHNY and SVGAGI (reference sequence). CDR3 length equals 15 residues. With 6 bases clipped from V and 2 bases from J, the junction kept 9 bases outside the gene matches. CDR3 in amino acids: CASSRGDRVNYGYTF. CDR3 in DNA: TGTGCCAGCAGCCGGGGAGACAGGGTGAACTATGGCTACACCTTC.

The rearrangement joins TRBV29-1 to TRBJ1-1; D call uncertain. The CDR3 covers 13 residues. V lost 4 bases and J lost 0, with 9 bases in between. CDR1 is SQVTM and CDR2 is ANQGSEA in the germline V gene. For the CDR3, the DNA is TGCAGCGTTGTGAGGCAGTTGAACACTGAAGCTTTCTTT. Translating gives CSVVRQLNTEAFF.

This chain connects TRBV19 to TRBJ2-3; TRBD2 matches 13 bases. CDR1 is LNHDA and CDR2 is SQIVND in the germline V gene (reference sequence). V trimming: 5 bases; J trimming: 4 bases; junction bases outside the gene matches: 6. This CDR3 contains 16 residues. The CDR3 sequence is CASSPRLAGGADTQYF. CDR3 coding DNA: TGTGCCAGTAGTCCCCGACTAGCGGGAGGTGCAGATACGCAGTATTTT.

This chain links TRBV29-1 with TRBJ2-2; a weak D match, TRBD2 (5 bases). The CDR3 runs to 12 residues. Germline CDR1 reads SQVTM; CDR2 reads ANQGSEA. V was cut by 7 bases and J by 7 bases, with 13 bases left in between. CDR3: CSAGSRDGELFF. CDR3 nucleotides: TGCAGCGCCGGAAGTCGGGACGGGGAGCTGTTTTTT.

This clone was counted between two and nine times. The chain uses TRBV7-2 and TRBJ1-3; the D gene is possibly TRBD1 (6 bases). Per the germline V gene, CDR1 is SGHTA and CDR2 is FQGNSA. The CDR3 is 16 amino acids. V was shortened by 4 bases and J by 1 base, with 14 bases between the two germline ends. CDR3 region: CASSSTQGGSGNTIYF. CDR3 bases: TGTGCCAGCAGCTCCACGCAAGGGGGATCTGGAAACACCATATATTTT.

This chain links TRBV6-5 with TRBJ1-2; 7 bases align to TRBD1. CDR3 length equals 15 residues. With 6 bases clipped from V and 0 bases from J, the junction kept 7 bases outside the gene matches. Germline CDR1 reads MNHEY; CDR2 reads SVGAGI. The CDR3 region has the DNA TGTGCCAGCAGCCGACAGGGCCGAGCTAACTATGGCTACACCTTC. It encodes CASSRQGRANYGYTF.

This clone was found once. This chain uses TRBV4-1 with TRBJ2-7; 8 nucleotides match TRBD1. Germline-derived CDR1 and CDR2 are MGHRA and YSYEKL. Trimming removed 2 bases from V and 2 bases from J; junction bases left unmatched: 5. The CDR3 extends over 15 amino acids. CDR3 sequence (DNA): TGCGCCAGCAGCCAAAGGACAGGGTTTACCTACGAGCAGTACTTC. Translated, it gives CASSQRTGFTYEQYF.

The rearrangement links TRBV18 to TRBJ2-7; 7 bases are a match to TRBD1. V trimming: 2 bases; J trimming: 11 bases; junction bases outside the gene matches: 9. The V gene's germline CDR1 is KGHSH and CDR2 LQKENI. This CDR3 is built from 13 residues. Written as DNA, the CDR3 is TGTGCCAGCTCACCAGGGACAGTACCTTTAGAGTACTTC. It translates to CASSPGTVPLEYF.

The V gene is TRBV5-1, the J gene TRBJ2-5; 7 nucleotides agree with TRBD2. Trimming at V came to 1 base and at J to 4 bases, leaving 1 base not matched to a gene. Germline-derived CDR1 and CDR2 are SGHRS and YFSETQ. The CDR3 has 13 amino acids. CDR3 coding DNA: TGCGCCAGCAGCTTGTGGGGGGGAGAGACCCAGTACTTC. Protein product: CASSLWGGETQYF.

The CDR3 sequence is CASGTGNQPQHF. As DNA, the CDR3 is TGTGCCAGCGGCACAGGGAATCAGCCCCAGCATTTT. V is TRBV7-9 and J is TRBJ1-5, with a tentative D call TRBD1 (6 bases). The CDR3 contains 12 residues. Germline loops: CDR1 SEHNR, CDR2 FQNEAQ (reference sequence). The V end was cut by 8 bases, the J end by 4 bases, with 9 bases between. Variable domain in full (rest from reference TRBV7-9 and TRBJ1-5): DTGVSQNPRHKITKRGQNVTFRCDPISEHNRLYWYRQTLGQGPEFLTYFQNEAQLEKSRLLSDRFSAERPKGSFSTLEIQRTEQGDSAMYLCASGTGNQPQHFGDGTRLSIL.

In its sample, this clone was seen a few times. The gene calls are TRBV9 and TRBJ2-1; 13 positions match TRBD2. The germline CDR1 and CDR2 sequences are SGDLS and YYNGEE. This CDR3 is built from 15 residues. Trimming took 4 bases from V and 9 from J; bases not matched to a gene: 7. The CDR3 protein is CASSPRTSGSREQFF. The CDR3 nucleotides read TGTGCCAGCAGCCCGCGGACTAGCGGGAGCCGTGAGCAGTTCTTC. The full variable domain, its missing parts supplied by reference TRBV9 and TRBJ2-1, is DSGVTQTPKHLITATGQRVTLRCSPRSGDLSVYWYQQSLDQGLQFLIQYYNGEERAKGNILERFSAQQFPDLHSELNLSSLELGDSALYFCASSPRTSGSREQFFGPGTRLTVL.

This clone appeared a single time. The chain's CDR3 is CASSPSGSSYEQYF. The CDR3 DNA reads TGTGCCAGCAGCCCTAGCGGGAGCTCCTACGAGCAGTACTTC. This chain links TRBV28 with TRBJ2-7; 10 bases align to TRBD2. The length of the CDR3 is 14 residues. CDR1 is MDHEN, CDR2 SYDVKM, per germline. Trimming cost V 6 bases and J 0 bases; bases outside gene matches: 2.

This sequence joins TRBV18 and TRBJ1-2; D not resolved. Germline CDR1 reads KGHSH; CDR2 reads LQKENI. This CDR3 contains 13 residues. V was clipped by 1 base and J by 8 bases, with 11 bases between them. CDR3 sequence (DNA): TGTGCCAGCTCACCACAAGAACAGCGGGGCTACACCTTC. Translated, it gives CASSPQEQRGYTF.

This chain joins TRBV2 and TRBJ2-2, with D perhaps TRBD2 (5 bases). V was clipped by 8 bases and J by 1 base, with 14 bases between them. The CDR3 length is 15 residues. Germline V gene data show CDR1 as SNHLY and CDR2 as FYNNEI. CDR3 sequence reads: CASSFHGMNTGELFF. Written as DNA, the CDR3 is TGTGCCAGCTCCTTCCACGGGATGAACACCGGGGAGCTGTTTTTT.

This rearrangement joins TRBV5-1 to TRBJ2-3; tentative D call: TRBD1 (6 bases). Germline V gives CDR1 SGHRS, CDR2 YFSETQ. Trimming removed 4 bases from V and 2 bases from J, with 11 bases in between. The CDR3 is made up of 14 amino acids. CDR3 sequence reads: CASSLGQHTDTQYF. CDR3 nucleotides: TGCGCCAGCAGCCTCGGACAGCACACAGATACGCAGTATTTT.

This rearrangement joins TRBV18 to TRBJ2-3; 9 positions match TRBD2. Germline V gene sequence: CDR1 KGHSH, CDR2 LQKENI. The CDR3 has 18 amino acids. V lost 5 bases to trimming and J lost 0 bases; unmatched junction nucleotides: 12. CDR3 loop: CASSSSSGTISSTDTQYF. As DNA, the CDR3 is TGTGCCAGCTCATCGTCTAGCGGGACCATTTCTAGCACAGATACGCAGTATTTT.

This rearrangement joins TRBV2 to TRBJ2-1; 9 nucleotides agree with TRBD2. The CDR3 loop spans 14 amino acids. The V gene's germline CDR1 is SNHLY and CDR2 FYNNEI. J was trimmed by 10 bases and V by 8 bases; bases with no gene match: 12. CDR3 sequence reads: CASVRASGAGEQFF. In DNA form, the CDR3 reads TGTGCCAGCGTCAGGGCTAGCGGGGCGGGGGAGCAGTTCTTC.

This clone has more than one count but fewer than ten. Relative to the germline gene, one junction end is altered; a read error may explain this. This chain uses TRBV9 with TRBJ2-7; D is undetermined. CDR1 SGDLS and CDR2 YYNGEE come from the germline V gene. The CDR3 has 14 amino acids. The CDR3 loop is CASSERHGSHEQYF. The CDR3 DNA sequence: TGTGCCAGCAGTGAACGACACGGCTCCCACGAGCAGTACTTC. Full variable domain (outside the CDR3, taken from reference TRBV9 and TRBJ2-7): DSGVTQTPKHLITATGQRVTLRCSPRSGDLSVYWYQQSLDQGLQFLIQYYNGEERAKGNILERFSAQQFPDLHSELNLSSLELGDSALYFCASSERHGSHEQYFGPGTRLTVT.

The chain employs TRBV11-3 and TRBJ2-1; 8 bases match TRBD1. The CDR3 contains 13 residues. V was clipped by 2 bases and J by 8 bases; unmatched bases: 2. Germline lookup yields CDR1 SGHNT and CDR2 YENEEA. In nucleotides, the CDR3 is TGTGCCAGCAGCTTATCGGGACAGGATGAGCAGTTCTTC. Amino acids: CASSLSGQDEQFF.

The V gene is TRBV2, the J gene TRBJ1-1; D possibly corresponds to TRBD1 (5 bases). The V gene lost 7 bases and the J gene lost 3 bases, with 9 bases spanning the gap. Germline CDR1 reads SNHLY; CDR2 reads FYNNEI. This CDR3 is built from 12 residues. For the CDR3, the DNA is TGTGCCAGCACCACAGGATACACTGAAGCTTTCTTT. Residues: CASTTGYTEAFF.